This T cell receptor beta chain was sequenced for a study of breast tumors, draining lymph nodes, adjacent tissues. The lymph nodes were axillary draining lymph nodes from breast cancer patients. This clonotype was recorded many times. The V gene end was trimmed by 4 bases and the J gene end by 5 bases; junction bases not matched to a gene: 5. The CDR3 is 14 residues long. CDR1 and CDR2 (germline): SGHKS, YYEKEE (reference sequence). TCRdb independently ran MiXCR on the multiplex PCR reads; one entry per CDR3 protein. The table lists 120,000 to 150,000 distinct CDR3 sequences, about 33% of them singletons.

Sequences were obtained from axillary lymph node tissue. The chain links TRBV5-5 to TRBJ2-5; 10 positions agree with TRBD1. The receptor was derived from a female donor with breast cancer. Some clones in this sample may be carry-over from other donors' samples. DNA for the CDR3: TGTGCCAGCAGCGGGGACAGGGGTGGGGAGACCCAGTACTTC. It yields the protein CASSGDRGGETQYF.